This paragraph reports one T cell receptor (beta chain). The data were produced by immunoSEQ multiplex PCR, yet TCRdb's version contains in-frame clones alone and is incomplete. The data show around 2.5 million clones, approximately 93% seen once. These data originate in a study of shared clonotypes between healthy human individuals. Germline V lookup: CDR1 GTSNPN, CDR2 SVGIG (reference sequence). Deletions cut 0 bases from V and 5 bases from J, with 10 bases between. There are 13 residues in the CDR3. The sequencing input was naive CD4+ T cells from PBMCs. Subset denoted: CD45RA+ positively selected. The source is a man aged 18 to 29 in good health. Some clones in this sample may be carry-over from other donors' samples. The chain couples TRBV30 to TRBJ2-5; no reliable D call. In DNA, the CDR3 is TGTGCCTGGAGTGTAGGCGTTCGGGAGACCCAGTACTTC. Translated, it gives CAWSVGVRETQYF.